This T cell receptor beta chain was obtained from a study of cytomegalovirus exposure and HLA in healthy donors (dated by TCRdb to the late 2010s). About the investigation overall: An earlier analysis of several hundred of the donors reported about 250 Gb of sequence data and roughly 110 million unique TCR beta sequences from 150 million to 200 million T cells. Donor age, sex, ethnicity and CMV serostatus were compiled together with the repertoire data. Among 300 to 450 genotyped donors of the cohort, an average of around 240,000 unique TCR beta nucleotide sequences were sequenced per donor, roughly 18% of them non-productive. A later analysis re-examined previously published TCR beta repertoires from around 670 donors and added high-resolution HLA genotyping to investigate patterns of TCR occurrence. Genome-wide SNP genotypes for about 55% of the roughly 670 donors were used in a later genetic analysis, which treated that subset as a discovery cohort. HLA typing included class I and class II loci at four-digit resolution. A separate validation cohort of about 110 different subjects was used in addition to the roughly 640-subject first cohort. The number of donors typed differed by locus, with about 629-630 for A, B, C, DRB1 and DQB1, more than 500 for DQA1, 600 to 610 for DPA1, and under 490 for DPB1. All discovery cohort repertoires had been generated on a single sequencing platform. The aim of the study was to test whether cataloging public T cell receptors could identify signatures of past pathogen exposure. Around 330 gigabases of sequencing data and roughly 80 million unique TCR sequences made up an early release that covered some 640 HLA-typed donors. The later analysis used no new phenotypic data to find candidate immune exposures, relying instead on TCR beta sequences and their occurrence across donors. About five DR-DQ haplotypes were treated as single units for association and clustering because of strong linkage in the cohort. The study profiled the T cell repertoires of under 700 subjects by immunosequencing and related them to cytomegalovirus serostatus. To predict cytomegalovirus infection status, the study brought together high-throughput TCR immunosequencing, statistical association of individual TCRs with disease status, and machine learning. In an earlier analysis of around 540 of the donors, high-throughput TCR beta sequencing was used to judge whether each TCR beta V gene segment behaved as functional or pseudogenic. Among the approximately 400 genotyped donors, approximately 82% belonged to the genetic ancestry cluster associated with self-reported Caucasian donors. Summary of the overall study and its limitations: A group of highly shared sequence variants was considered likely to be a technical artifact of the sequencing pipeline. In both the original and validation cohorts, the classifier was reported to diagnose cytomegalovirus status with high specificity and sensitivity. CMV serostatus was the only immune exposure information available for the cohort. HLA typing was unavailable for some donors at each locus, so association tests used only the typed subset. A later analysis associated approximately 17,000 TCR beta sequences with specific HLA alleles at a false discovery rate of 0.05. When HLA alleles, especially DR and DQ, strongly co-occurred, attributing TCR associations to individual alleles was difficult. The study gave a list of under 200 TCR beta chains associated with cytomegalovirus. Over 15 rarely observed V segments, including chromosome 9 orphons, were excluded from the earlier analysis of several hundred of the donors because counts were too low. In a later analysis, the rate of TCR association differed among HLA loci, with DRB1 alleles having the most associated TCRs and HLA-C alleles having the fewest. In a later analysis, most CMV-associated TCR beta chains were found to appear HLA-restricted, with HLA associations seemingly driven largely by CMV exposure. In a later analysis, several top co-occurrence clusters were reported to appear linked to parvovirus B19, influenza, CMV and Epstein-Barr virus. In a later genetic analysis, a missense DCLRE1C variant was associated with V-gene and J-gene trimming of TCR beta chains, and the association was replicated in an independent cohort. Sequencing depth was assumed to be roughly uniform across donors in the presence/absence analyses, though that assumption may not hold. The cohort was sequenced for TCR beta chains only, and without alpha or paired-chain data the features that could be detected were limited. According to a later genetic analysis, donors in an Asian-associated ancestry cluster had fewer N-insertions in productive TCRs than the approximately 670-donor mean. Correlated functional status among segregating V segments might reflect linkage disequilibrium, but an unknown experimental factor could not be ruled out. Broadly in line with IMGT annotations, most TCR beta V segments showed up in productive rearrangements about 90% or about 30% of the time in an earlier analysis of several hundred of the donors. In a later analysis, HLA-associated TCR beta chains were found to be more clonally expanded and to have lower generation probabilities than equally common non-associated chains. While some public TCRs were present in many individuals, most TCR sequences turned up only very rarely across donors. A further reported finding was that TCR beta sequences accurately predicted the HLA-A and HLA-B alleles for most subjects in the first cohort. Three of the identified cytomegalovirus-associated TCR beta chains were confirmed in vitro to be specific for cytomegalovirus antigens. The authors suggested that the approach could potentially be extended to other disease states and immunological phenotypes.

Remarks on this clone: Its antigen target is currently unknown. The sample holds no much larger clone one base away, and base qualities are not on file.

The library was built by means of the immunoSEQ multiplex PCR assay. The multiplex PCR relied on a mix of 60 forward primers for TCR Vbeta segments and 13 reverse primers for TCR Jbeta segments. The CDR3 region of rearranged TCR beta genes was amplified from genomic DNA by a multiplex PCR assay. The amplified TCR beta libraries were sequenced on the Illumina HiSeq System as 87-base-pair reads. The source study handled its data this way. A later analysis counted tens of millions of unique TCR beta chains across the 666 repertoires, and approximately 11 million of these chains were shared by at least two donors. Raw reads were error-corrected and collapsed into unique sequences by a nearest-neighbor algorithm in which closely related sequences were merged to remove PCR and sequencing errors. CDR3 sequences were aligned to IMGT reference sequences to assign V, D and J gene segments. For a sequence to be retained, a match of at least six nucleotides was required to both a V gene segment and a J gene segment. Rearrangements were classified as productive when the CDR3 lacked stop codons and remained in frame with V and J, and all other rearrangements were classified as non-productive. CDR3 was defined according to IMGT convention as the region running from the second conserved V-encoded cysteine to the conserved J-encoded phenylalanine. In an earlier analysis of more than 550 of the donors, sequences lacking an unambiguous match to a single V gene segment were excluded. In an earlier analysis of 587 of the donors, a V segment was called functional when productive rearrangements were above 56.7%, and segregating when the standard deviation between donors exceeded 5%. A statistical classification framework was built to diagnose cytomegalovirus status from the catalog of TCR beta chain sequences. A later analysis assigned V and J genes by comparing TCR nucleotide sequences with IMGT/GENE-DB human TR gene sequences. A later analysis assigned CDR3 sequences and most-parsimonious VDJ recombination scenarios with the TCRdist pipeline. In a later analysis, each TCR beta chain was defined by its CDR3 amino acid sequence together with its V-gene family, and reads lacking a unique V-gene family were excluded. To address suspected cross-contamination and a sequencing artifact, a later analysis removed 592 highly shared, low-generation-probability nucleotide sequences. A later analysis calculated a clonal expansion index for each public chain from normalized within-repertoire ranks of inferred template counts. A later analysis computed generation probabilities with a VDJ recombination model fitted to out-of-frame rearrangements, and checked the results against IGoR. In a later analysis, TCR-TCR, TCR-HLA and TCR-CMV co-occurrence was scored with hypergeometric tests, and a repertoire-size bias correction was applied to TCR pairs. To estimate false discovery rates, a later analysis permuted the HLA or CMV assignments 20 times. In a later analysis, co-occurring TCRs were grouped using DBSCAN, with TCRdist sequence similarity added in when clustering inside HLA-allele-positive subsets. Repertoires with fewer than 30,000 or more than 120,000 public chains, plus five repertoires with anomalous nucleotide sharing, were excluded from co-occurrence clustering. The table was pulled from immuneACCESS by TCRdb, which kept in-frame rearrangements only. Such tables lose some clones; where checked, under half of the loss comes from unresolved V genes, and the rest has no known cause. V and J calls plus clone size are reproduced from that table; the DNA served to infer D and trimming. The sample table holds more than 85,000 clones, of which 65% to 80% were seen once. Of the sample, around 5.3% is held by the ten largest clones.

The cohort consisted of 670 or so healthy bone marrow donors. At the time of sampling, every cohort member was nominally healthy, though immune exposures that went unrecorded were likely present. The donor tested CMV seronegative and was one of the 352 seronegative cohort members. A peripheral blood sample was collected from each donor, and TCR beta sequencing was performed on peripheral blood mononuclear cells. Genomic DNA was extracted from the blood cell samples with the Qiagen DNeasy Blood Extraction Kit. Sequenced material: PBMCs. The clonotype was recovered from a male donor in good health and CMV-seronegative.

CDR3 protein: CASSVGDRPGGEETQYF. The nucleotide sequence reads TGTGCCAGCAGCGTAGGGGACCGCCCGGGAGGGGAAGAGACCCAGTACTTC. This chain is built from TRBV9 and TRBJ2-5; 8 bases in between match TRBD2. Reading from cysteine to phenylalanine, the CDR3 counts 17 amino acids. CDR3 DNA is the only sequence kept; it has 51 bases, read in frame from the first base. The germline V gene yields SGDLS for CDR1 and YYNGEE for CDR2. The germline V end is reduced by 0 bases and the J end by 3 bases; junction bases left unmatched: 10.